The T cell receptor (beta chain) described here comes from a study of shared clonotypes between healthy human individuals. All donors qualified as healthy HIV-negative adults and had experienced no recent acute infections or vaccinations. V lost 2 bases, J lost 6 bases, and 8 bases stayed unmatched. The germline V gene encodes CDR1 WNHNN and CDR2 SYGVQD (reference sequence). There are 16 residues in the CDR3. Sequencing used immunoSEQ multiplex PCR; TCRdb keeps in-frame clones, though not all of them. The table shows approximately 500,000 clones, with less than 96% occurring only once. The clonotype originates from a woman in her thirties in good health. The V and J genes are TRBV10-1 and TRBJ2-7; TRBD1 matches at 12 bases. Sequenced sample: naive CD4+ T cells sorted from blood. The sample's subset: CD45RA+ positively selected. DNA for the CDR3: TGCGCCAGCAGTGAGCCGGGACAGGGGGCCTTCGGCGAGCAGTACTTC. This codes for CASSEPGQGAFGEQYF.